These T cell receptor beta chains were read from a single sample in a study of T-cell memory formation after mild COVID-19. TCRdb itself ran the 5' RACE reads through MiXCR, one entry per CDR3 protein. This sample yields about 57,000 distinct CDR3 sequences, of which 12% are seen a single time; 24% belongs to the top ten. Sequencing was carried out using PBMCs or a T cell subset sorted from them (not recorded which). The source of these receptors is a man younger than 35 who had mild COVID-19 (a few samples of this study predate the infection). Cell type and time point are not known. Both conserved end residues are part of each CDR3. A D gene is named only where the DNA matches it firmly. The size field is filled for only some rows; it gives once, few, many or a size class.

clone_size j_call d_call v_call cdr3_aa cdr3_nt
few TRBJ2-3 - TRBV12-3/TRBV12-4 CASSFFQGVDTQYF TGTGCCAGCAGTTTTTTCCAGGGTGTAGATACGCAGTATTTT
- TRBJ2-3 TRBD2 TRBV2 CASGGEYTDTQYF TGTGCCAGTGGGGGGGAATACACAGATACGCAGTATTTT
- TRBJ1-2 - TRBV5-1 CASSLGGRDYTF TGCGCCAGCAGCTTGGGGGGGCGAGACTACACCTTC
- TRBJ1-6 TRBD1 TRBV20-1 CSAKPGQDTPLHF TGCAGTGCGAAGCCGGGACAGGACACACCCCTCCACTTT
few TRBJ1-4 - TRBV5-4 CASSLDVNEKLFF TGTGCCAGCAGCTTGGACGTCAATGAAAAACTGTTTTTT
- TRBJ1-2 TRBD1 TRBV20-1 CSARGGAGGAVYGYTF TGCAGTGCTAGAGGAGGGGCAGGGGGCGCAGTCTATGGCTACACCTTC
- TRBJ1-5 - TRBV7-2 CASSLVGDQPQHF TGTGCCAGCAGCTTGGTTGGCGATCAGCCCCAGCATTTT
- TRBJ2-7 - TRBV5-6 CASSLERGTYEQYF TGTGCCAGCAGCTTGGAACGGGGGACCTACGAGCAGTACTTC
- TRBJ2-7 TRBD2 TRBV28 CASLEAGGRPTEQYF TGTGCCAGCCTCGAAGCGGGGGGACGGCCTACGGAGCAGTACTTC
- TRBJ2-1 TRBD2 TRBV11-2 CASGRTSGGAYNEQFF TGTGCCAGCGGCCGGACTAGCGGGGGGGCTTACAATGAGCAGTTCTTC
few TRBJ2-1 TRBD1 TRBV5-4 CASSSDRAGEQFF TGTGCCAGCAGCTCGGACAGGGCGGGAGAGCAGTTCTTC
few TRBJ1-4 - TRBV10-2 CASRVQEEEKLFF TGCGCCAGCAGGGTACAGGAAGAAGAAAAACTGTTTTTT
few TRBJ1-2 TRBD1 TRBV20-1 CSASRQGEGYTF TGCAGTGCTAGTAGGCAGGGGGAAGGCTACACCTTC
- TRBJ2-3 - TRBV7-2 CASSLATPRTDTQYF TGTGCCAGCAGCTTAGCCACCCCCCGCACAGATACGCAGTATTTT
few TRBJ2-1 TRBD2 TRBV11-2 CASSLRIGTSGGHEQFF TGTGCCAGCAGCTTAAGGATTGGGACTAGCGGGGGACATGAGCAGTTCTTC
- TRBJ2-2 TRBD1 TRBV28 CASRGHRGDTGELFF TGTGCCAGCAGAGGTCACAGGGGAGATACCGGGGAGCTGTTTTTT
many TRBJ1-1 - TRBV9 CASSPTRGALTEAFF TGTGCCAGCAGCCCAACAAGGGGGGCCCTTACTGAAGCTTTCTTT
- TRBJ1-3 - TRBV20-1 CSARDRVTGNTIYF TGCAGTGCTAGAGACAGAGTAACTGGAAACACCATATATTTT
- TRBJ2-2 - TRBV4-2 CASSQAGNTNTGELFF TGTGCCAGCAGCCAAGCGGGGAACACGAACACCGGGGAGCTGTTTTTT
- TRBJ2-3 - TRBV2 CASGGASRTDTQYF TGTGCCAGCGGGGGGGCCTCACGCACAGATACGCAGTATTTT
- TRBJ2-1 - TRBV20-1 CSASAQGYNEQFF TGCAGTGCTAGTGCACAGGGCTACAATGAGCAGTTCTTC
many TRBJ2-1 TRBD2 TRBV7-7 CASSPYGTSSYFFNEQFF TGTGCCAGCAGTCCTTATGGGACTAGCTCGTACTTCTTCAATGAGCAGTTCTTC